Listed below are T cell receptor beta chains from one sample, sequenced in a study of Graves' ophthalmopathy and Graves' hyperthyroidism. From the multiplex PCR reads, TCRdb called clonotypes with MiXCR, one entry per CDR3 protein. The table shows roughly 480,000 distinct CDR3 sequences, with roughly 14% occurring only once. Sequenced input: blood. The receptors were sampled from a woman aged 25 to 39 with Graves' ophthalmopathy. Both conserved end residues are part of each CDR3. Each record gives: CDR3 length, V gene, CDR3 protein.

13 TRBV12-3/TRBV12-4 CASSQSWGQPQHF
14 TRBV12-3/TRBV12-4 CASSAYSSNQPQHF
14 TRBV7-9 CASSLGGAVGEQYF
15 TRBV9 CASSVEGQLNTEAFF
14 TRBV11-2 CASSLGQDVYEQYF
14 TRBV12-3/TRBV12-4 CASSSSYSNQPQHF
13 TRBV7-8 CASSFRVFRELFF
15 TRBV27 CASSQGRTSGNTIYF
13 TRBV6-1 CASRHSENSPLHF
16 TRBV5-1 CASSFASGGYTGELFF